This note documents a single T cell receptor (beta chain) sequence. The antigen is unknown. With a J-beta primer mix and a sample-barcoded 5' primer, a second PCR ran about 7 to 11 cycles. One entry per CDR3 protein, called by TCRdb with MiXCR from the 5' RACE reads. The sample lists 1.5 million to 2 million distinct CDR3 sequences, around 50% occurring once. The data were obtained in a study of blood T cells in healthy people across ages. Germline V lookup: CDR1 DFQATT, CDR2 SNEGSKA (reference sequence). The J segment lost 3 bases and the V segment lost 5 bases, leaving 6 bases of the junction unmatched. CDR3 length: 15 residues. The amount of total RNA extracted per sample was at least 5.5 micrograms. Study-wide points: Aged donors had fewer naive CD4+ cells and lower diversity than long-lived donors. Strongly correlated with naive T cell percentage was TCR beta diversity.

This clonotype was obtained from a middle-aged woman in good health. Sequenced input: blood. V usage is TRBV20-1 and J usage is TRBJ2-5; 13 nucleotides line up with TRBD2. The CDR3 reads CSAGTSGVRKETQYF. In DNA, the CDR3 is TGCAGTGCTGGGACTAGCGGGGTACGAAAAGAGACCCAGTACTTC.